This T cell receptor beta chain originates from a study of CD8 T cells in Susac syndrome. The ends lost 5 bases at V and 4 bases at J; junction bases unmatched: 9. Germline V gene data show CDR1 as PRHDT and CDR2 as FYEKMQ (reference sequence). This CDR3 is 15 amino acids long. Random-hexamer reverse transcription was applied to roughly 0.5 to 1 ug RNA. Across 54 Vbeta and 13 Jbeta, immunoSEQ multiplex PCR amplified TCR beta CDR3. A single record per CDR3 protein comes from TCRdb applying MiXCR to the immunoSEQ multiplex PCR reads. This table has roughly 140,000 distinct CDR3 sequences, nearly 97% appearing once.

This sequence originates from a human donor with multiple sclerosis. This chain joins TRBV13 and TRBJ2-7, with TRBD1 matching over 9 bases. Sequencing was carried out using CD8+ T cells from PBMCs. Here the CDR3 reads CASSEGTGREYEQYF. CDR3 bases: TGTGCCAGCAGCGAAGGGACAGGGCGAGAATACGAGCAGTACTTC.